This paragraph covers one T cell receptor beta chain sequence. Its antigen is not known. The source of the sample is a study of blood T cells in healthy people across ages. Whole-study findings and limits: Unsorted PBMCs ruled out conclusive naive versus antigen-experienced comparison. While age rose, TCR beta diversity per million T cells dropped in a roughly linear way.

This CDR3 has 18 amino acids. Trimming cost V 1 base and J 1 base, with 19 bases left between them. The germline gives CDR1 LGHDT, CDR2 YNNKEL (reference sequence). Next came a second PCR, run for about 6 to 12 cycles, which used a sample-barcoded 5' primer along with a J-beta primer mix. Each cDNA was tagged by a template-switch adaptor containing 12 random nucleotides. TCRdb processed the 5' RACE reads anew with MiXCR; each CDR3 protein has one entry. The repertoire holds about 1.4 million distinct CDR3 sequences, with roughly 60% as singletons. The donors, healthy Caucasians from Russia, were aged about 6 to 100.

The TCR comes from a young man in good health. The chain has TRBV3-1 and TRBJ2-5, with D unresolved. Sequenced: blood. The CDR3 loop is CASSQAFVGTSPQETQYF. The CDR3 bases are TGTGCCAGCAGCCAAGCTTTCGTAGGTACTTCACCCCAAGAGACCCAGTACTTC.